This T cell receptor beta chain was profiled in a study of blood T cell repertoires in COVID-19 (dated by TCRdb to 2019 to 2021). Study-wide context: Collaborator samples came from the United States, Italy and Spain and covered acute and convalescent phases of COVID-19. The dataset comprised deeply sampled blood TCRbeta repertoires from subjects exposed to, actively infected with, or recovered from COVID-19. Where available, HLA class I and class II types were taken from metadata supplied by the sample provider and were not determined by assay-based typing. The repertoires were released in a freely available public database intended as a resource for research on the immune response to SARS-CoV-2. The material from the prospective study consisted of cDNA or gDNA derived from T cells, B-cell-depleted T cells, or PBMCs. Sample metadata almost always included a de-identified subject ID, COVID-19 status, age in years and sex. The samples were drawn from two sources: the first 160 participants of the ongoing ImmuneRACE study, and fewer than 1,500 subjects contributed by 6 global collaborators. Beyond this particular receptor, the publication reports: The amount of clinical and demographic metadata varied by source and participant and was provided uncurated.

TCRbeta CDR3 regions were amplified from genomic DNA using the immunoSEQ Assay, a bias-controlled multiplex PCR. The study's processing was this. The number of nucleated cells in each sample was estimated from the amplification of reference gene primers within the assay. To quantify the absolute abundance of each unique TCRbeta CDR3 rearrangement, sequence reads were collapsed and filtered. For each sample, productive Simpson clonality was calculated as the square root of Simpson's diversity index over productive rearrangements. Here the immuneACCESS table is served through TCRdb, limited to in-frame sequences with V and J called. Missing clones are a known gap in these copies; in checked studies unresolved V genes cover under half, and the rest lacks a known reason. D and trimming come from the DNA, and the V and J calls and clone size come from that table. The sample table lists 310,000 or so clones, around 90% of them with a count of one. The top ten constitute around 10% of the sample.

In the prospective study, participants were about 18 to 90 years old, resided in fewer than 25 geographic areas of the United States, and were enrolled through a virtual design. Cohort assignment in the prospective study relied on participant-reported clinical history from a screening survey and a study questionnaire. Recovered participants in ImmuneRACE Cohort 3 were defined as having two consecutive negative NP/OP PCR tests, clearance from a healthcare professional, or resolution of symptoms. Mobile phlebotomists in the prospective study collected whole blood, serum and a nasopharyngeal or oropharyngeal swab from every participant. Over an approximately two-month period, participants in the prospective study had the option of providing additional blood draws and questionnaires. Before DNA extraction, prospective study blood samples were shipped either frozen or at room temperature. Concerning this clone itself: The clone's antigen remains unknown. Base-call qualities are not available, and no considerably larger clone is one nucleotide away.

This sequence originates from a woman between 18 and 30 years old who had recovered from COVID-19. The sample consisted of PBMCs or T cells enriched from blood (not recorded which).

The encoded CDR3 is CASSFEAGARDTQYF. In nucleotides, the sequence is TGTGCCAGCAGCTTCGAAGCGGGGGCGAGAGATACGCAGTATTTT. The chain couples TRBV7-2 to TRBJ2-3, and TRBD2 matches 8 of the central bases. V and J are trimmed by 3 bases and 5 bases, and the gene matches miss 7 bases of the junction. Per the germline V gene, SGHTA is the CDR1 and FQGNSA is the CDR2. The CDR3 runs 15 amino acids, cysteine and phenylalanine included. Only the CDR3 DNA is retained, 45 bases long and in frame from the first base.